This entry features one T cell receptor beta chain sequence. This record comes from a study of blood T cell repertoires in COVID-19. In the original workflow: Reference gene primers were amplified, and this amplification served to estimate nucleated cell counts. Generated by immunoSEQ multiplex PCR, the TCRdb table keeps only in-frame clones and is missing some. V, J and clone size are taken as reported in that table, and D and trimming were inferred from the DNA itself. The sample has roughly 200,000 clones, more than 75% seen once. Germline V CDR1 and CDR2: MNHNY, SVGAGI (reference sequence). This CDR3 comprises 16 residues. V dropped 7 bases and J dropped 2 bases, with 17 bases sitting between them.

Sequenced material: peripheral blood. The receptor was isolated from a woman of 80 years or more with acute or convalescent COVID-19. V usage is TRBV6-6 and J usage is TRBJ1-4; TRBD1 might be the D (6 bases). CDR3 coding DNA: TGTGCCAGCACCAGAATCGCGGGGGCTACTAATGAAAAACTGTTTTTT. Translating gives CASTRIAGATNEKLFF.